This TCR beta chain was profiled in a study of blood T cell repertoires in COVID-19. Study context: Samples of COVID-19 (acute and convalescent) were obtained from the United States, Italy and Spain.

V lost 0 bases and J lost 4, with 10 bases in between. This CDR3 is 14 amino acids long. Germline CDR1 and CDR2: SGHRS and YFSETQ. Authors' methods: Nucleated cell counts were estimated from reference gene primer amplification. The data were produced by immunoSEQ multiplex PCR, yet TCRdb's version contains in-frame clones alone and is incomplete. V, J and clone size reflect that table, while D and trimming were determined from the DNA. This table has more than 80,000 clones, around 86% appearing once. This chain connects TRBV5-1 to TRBJ1-1; no definite D call. The receptor comes from a man aged 50 to 60 with active COVID-19. Sequences were obtained from peripheral blood. This CDR3 reads CASSLASGVTEAFF. CDR3 coding DNA: TGCGCCAGCAGCTTGGCCAGCGGGGTCACTGAAGCTTTCTTT. Together with reference TRBV5-1 and TRBJ1-1, the CDR3 gives the full variable domain: KAGVTQTPRYLIKTRGQQVTLSCSPISGHRSVSWYQQTPGQGLQFLFEYFSETQRNKGNFPGRFSGRQFSNSRSEMNVSTLELGDSALYLCASSLASGVTEAFFGQGTRLTVV.